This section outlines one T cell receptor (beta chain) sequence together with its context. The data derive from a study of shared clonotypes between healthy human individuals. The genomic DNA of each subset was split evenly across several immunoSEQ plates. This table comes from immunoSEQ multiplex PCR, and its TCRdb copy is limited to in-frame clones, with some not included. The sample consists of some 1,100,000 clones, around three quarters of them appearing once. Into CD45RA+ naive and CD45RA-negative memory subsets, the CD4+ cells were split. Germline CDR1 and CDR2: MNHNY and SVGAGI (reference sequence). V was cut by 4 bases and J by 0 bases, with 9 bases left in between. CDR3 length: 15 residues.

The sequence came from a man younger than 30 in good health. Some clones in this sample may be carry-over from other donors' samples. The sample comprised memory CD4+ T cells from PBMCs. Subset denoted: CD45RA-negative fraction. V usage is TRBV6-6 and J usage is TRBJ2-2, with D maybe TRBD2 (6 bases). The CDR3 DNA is TGTGCCAGCAGTTTCGGGGGTGCGAACACCGGGGAGCTGTTTTTT. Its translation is CASSFGGANTGELFF.